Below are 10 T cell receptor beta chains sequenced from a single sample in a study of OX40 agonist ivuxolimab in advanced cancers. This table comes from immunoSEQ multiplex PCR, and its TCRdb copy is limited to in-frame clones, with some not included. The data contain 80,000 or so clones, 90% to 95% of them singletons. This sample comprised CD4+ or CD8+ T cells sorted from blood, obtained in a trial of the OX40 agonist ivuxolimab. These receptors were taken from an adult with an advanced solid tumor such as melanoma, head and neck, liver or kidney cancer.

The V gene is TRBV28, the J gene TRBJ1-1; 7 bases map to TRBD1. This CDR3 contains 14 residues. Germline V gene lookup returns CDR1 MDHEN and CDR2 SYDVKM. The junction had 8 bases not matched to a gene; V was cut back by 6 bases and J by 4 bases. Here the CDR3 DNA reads TGTGCCAGCAGCCCATATCAGGGGGGCACTGAAGCTTTCTTT. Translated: CASSPYQGGTEAFF.

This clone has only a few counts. The CDR3 DNA is TGTGCCAGCAGCCCAGGGCGGGAAAAACTGTTTTTT. Translating gives CASSPGREKLFF. This rearrangement joins TRBV6-5 to TRBJ1-4, with D possibly matching TRBD1 (5 bases). Germline CDR1 is MNHEY and CDR2 is SVGAGI. V lost 6 bases to trimming and J lost 8 bases, with 10 bases between them. This CDR3 has 12 amino acids.

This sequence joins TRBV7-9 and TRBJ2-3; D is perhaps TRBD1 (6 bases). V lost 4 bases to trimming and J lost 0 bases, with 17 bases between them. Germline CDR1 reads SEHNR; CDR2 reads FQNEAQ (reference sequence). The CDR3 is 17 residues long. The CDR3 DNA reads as TGTGCCAGCAGCTCTCTTCCAGGGGAATCTAGCACAGATACGCAGTATTTT. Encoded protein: CASSSLPGESSTDTQYF. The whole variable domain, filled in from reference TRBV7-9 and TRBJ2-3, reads DTGVSQNPRHKITKRGQNVTFRCDPISEHNRLYWYRQTLGQGPEFLTYFQNEAQLEKSRLLSDRFSAERPKGSFSTLEIQRTEQGDSAMYLCASSSLPGESSTDTQYFGPGTRLTVL.

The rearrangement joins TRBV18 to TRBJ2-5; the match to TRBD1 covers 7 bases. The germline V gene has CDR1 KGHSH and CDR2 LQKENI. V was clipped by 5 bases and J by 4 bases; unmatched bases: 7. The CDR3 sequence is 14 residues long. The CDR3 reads CASSIGTVGETQYF. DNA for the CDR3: TGTGCCAGCTCAATAGGGACAGTGGGAGAGACCCAGTACTTC.

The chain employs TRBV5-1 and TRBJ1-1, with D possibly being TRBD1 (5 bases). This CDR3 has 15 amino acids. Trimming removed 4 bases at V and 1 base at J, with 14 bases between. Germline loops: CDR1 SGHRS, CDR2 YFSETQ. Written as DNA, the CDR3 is TGCGCCAGCAGCGGGCGGGGCGGGCCGAACACTGAAGCTTTCTTT. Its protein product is CASSGRGGPNTEAFF.

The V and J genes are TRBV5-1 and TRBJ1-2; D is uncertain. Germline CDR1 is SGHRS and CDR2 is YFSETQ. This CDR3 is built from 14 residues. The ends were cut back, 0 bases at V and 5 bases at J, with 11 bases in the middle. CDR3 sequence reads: CASSLALADYGYTF. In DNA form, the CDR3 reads TGCGCCAGCAGCTTGGCCTTGGCAGATTATGGCTACACCTTC.

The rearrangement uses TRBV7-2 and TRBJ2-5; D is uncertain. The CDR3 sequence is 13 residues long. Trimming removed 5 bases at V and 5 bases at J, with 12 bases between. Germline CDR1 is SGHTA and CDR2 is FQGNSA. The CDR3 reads CASSLPNAETQYF. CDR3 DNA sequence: TGTGCCAGCAGCCTGCCTAATGCGGAGACCCAGTACTTC.

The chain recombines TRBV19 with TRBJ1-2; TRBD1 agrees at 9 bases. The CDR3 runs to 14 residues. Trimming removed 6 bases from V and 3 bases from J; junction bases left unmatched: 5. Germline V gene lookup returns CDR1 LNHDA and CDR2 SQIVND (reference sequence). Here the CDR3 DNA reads TGTGCCAGTAGCCGGAGACAGGGGGACTATGGCTACACCTTC. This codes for CASSRRQGDYGYTF. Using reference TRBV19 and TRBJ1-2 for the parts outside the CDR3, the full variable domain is DGGITQSPKYLFRKEGQNVTLSCEQNLNHDAMYWYRQDPGQGLRLIYYSQIVNDFQKGDIAEGYSVSREKKESFPLTVTSAQKNPTAFYLCASSRRQGDYGYTFGSGTRLTVV.

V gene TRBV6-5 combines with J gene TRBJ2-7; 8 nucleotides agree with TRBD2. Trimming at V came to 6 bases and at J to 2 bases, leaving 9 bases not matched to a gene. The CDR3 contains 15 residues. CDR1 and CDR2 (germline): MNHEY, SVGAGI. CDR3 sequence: CASRGSGALTYEQYF. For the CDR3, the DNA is TGTGCCAGCAGGGGTAGCGGGGCTCTTACCTACGAGCAGTACTTC.

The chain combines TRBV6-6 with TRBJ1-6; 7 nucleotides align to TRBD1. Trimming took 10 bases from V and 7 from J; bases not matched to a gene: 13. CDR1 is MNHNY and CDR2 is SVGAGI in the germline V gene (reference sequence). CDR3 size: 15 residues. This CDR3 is CATSRQGGTNSPLHF. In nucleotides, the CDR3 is TGTGCCACTTCGAGACAGGGCGGTACAAATTCACCCCTCCACTTT.